This record concerns one TCR beta chain sequence. These data originate in a study of blood T cell repertoires in COVID-19. Across the whole study: Donors in the United States, Italy and Spain gave samples during acute or convalescent COVID-19. T cells, B-cell-depleted T cells, or PBMCs provided the cDNA or gDNA that served as material.

In the original processing: Amplifying reference gene primers gave estimates of nucleated cell counts. Profiling relied on immunoSEQ multiplex PCR, and the TCRdb table lists in-frame clones only, not all of them. That table is the source of V, J and clone size, and D and trimming were worked out from the DNA. The repertoire holds 20,000 to 30,000 clones, with approximately 78% as singletons. With 0 bases clipped from V and 5 bases from J, the junction kept 8 bases outside the gene matches. Germline values: CDR1 MGHRA, CDR2 YSYEKL. The CDR3 is 16 residues long. This receptor was obtained from a human donor in a cohort sampled during active COVID-19. V gene TRBV4-1 combines with J gene TRBJ1-2, with TRBD1 identical over 8 bases. Sequenced input: peripheral blood. CDR3 in DNA: TGCGCCAGCAGCCAAGATCGTCAGGGGGCACGGTATGGCTACACCTTC. It codes for CASSQDRQGARYGYTF.